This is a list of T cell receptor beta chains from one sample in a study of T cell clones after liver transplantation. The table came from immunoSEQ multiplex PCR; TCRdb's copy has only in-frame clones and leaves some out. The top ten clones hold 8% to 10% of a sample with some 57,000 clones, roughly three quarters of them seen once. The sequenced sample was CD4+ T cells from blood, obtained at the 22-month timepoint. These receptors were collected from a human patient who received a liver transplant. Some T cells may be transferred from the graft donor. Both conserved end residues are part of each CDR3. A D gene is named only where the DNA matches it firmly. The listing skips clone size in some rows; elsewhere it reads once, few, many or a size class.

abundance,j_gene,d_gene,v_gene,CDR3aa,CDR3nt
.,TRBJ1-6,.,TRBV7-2,CASSLAGDSPLHF,TGTGCCAGCAGCTTAGCGGGGGATTCACCCCTCCACTTT
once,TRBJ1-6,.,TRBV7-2,CASSLFPEPLHF,TGTGCCAGCAGCTTATTCCCTGAACCCCTCCACTTT
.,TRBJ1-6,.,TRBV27,CASTRPPRDQDNSPLHF,TGTGCCAGCACTCGCCCCCCCCGGGACCAGGATAATTCACCCCTCCACTTT
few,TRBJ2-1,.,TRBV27,CASSLVVTGLRVGHNEQFF,TGTGCCAGCAGTTTAGTGGTGACAGGCCTTAGGGTTGGCCACAATGAGCAGTTCTTC
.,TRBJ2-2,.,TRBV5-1,CASSEGRINTGELFF,TGCGCCAGTTCGGAGGGAAGGATAAACACCGGGGAGCTGTTTTTT
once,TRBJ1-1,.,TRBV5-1,CASSLAFGAEAFF,TGCGCCAGCAGCTTGGCCTTTGGGGCTGAAGCTTTCTTT
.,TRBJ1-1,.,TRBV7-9,CASSLWQATEAFF,TGTGCCAGCAGCTTATGGCAGGCAACTGAAGCTTTCTTT
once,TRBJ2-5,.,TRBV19,CASSSPAQETQYF,TGTGCCAGTAGTTCCCCCGCACAAGAGACCCAGTACTTC
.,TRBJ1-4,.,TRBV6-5,CASSYLGEKLFF,TGTGCCAGCAGTTATCTCGGGGAAAAACTGTTTTTT
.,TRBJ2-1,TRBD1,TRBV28,CASSSLGTGSNEQFF,TGTGCCAGCAGTTCACTCGGGACAGGGTCCAATGAGCAGTTCTTC
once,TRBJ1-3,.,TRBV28,CASTTPGWILSGNTIYF,TGTGCCAGCACCACACCGGGGTGGATTCTCTCTGGAAACACCATATATTTT
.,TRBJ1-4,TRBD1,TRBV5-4,CASSATGGWTNEKLFF,TGTGCCAGCAGCGCCACAGGGGGCTGGACTAATGAAAAACTGTTTTTT
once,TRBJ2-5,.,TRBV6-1,CASSEGGIQETQYF,TGTGCCAGCAGTGAAGGTGGTATCCAAGAGACCCAGTACTTC
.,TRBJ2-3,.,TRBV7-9,CASSPGTARTDTQYF,TGTGCCAGCAGCCCTGGGACGGCTCGCACAGATACGCAGTATTTT
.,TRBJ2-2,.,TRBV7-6,CASSQTGGAGSTGELFF,TGTGCCAGCAGCCAAACTGGGGGGGCAGGGTCCACCGGGGAGCTGTTTTTT
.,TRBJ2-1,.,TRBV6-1,CASSEVAGYNEQFF,TGTGCCAGCAGTGAAGTTGCGGGCTACAATGAGCAGTTCTTC
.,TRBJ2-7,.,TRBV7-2,CASSLWGRSRTYEQYF,TGTGCCAGCAGCCTTTGGGGGCGGAGCCGGACCTACGAGCAGTACTTC
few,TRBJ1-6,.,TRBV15,CATSRDRGQTGSPLHF,TGTGCCACCAGCAGAGACCGGGGGCAGACGGGTTCACCCCTCCACTTT
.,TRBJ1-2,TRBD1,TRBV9,CASSVGTGDGYTF,TGTGCCAGCAGCGTAGGGACAGGGGATGGCTACACCTTC
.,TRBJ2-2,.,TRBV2,CASSDRGYTGELFF,TGTGCCAGCAGTGACCGGGGGTACACCGGGGAGCTGTTTTTT
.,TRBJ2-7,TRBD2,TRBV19,CASSLRAQLAGISYEQYF,TGTGCCAGTAGTCTAAGGGCCCAACTAGCGGGGATCTCCTACGAGCAGTACTTC
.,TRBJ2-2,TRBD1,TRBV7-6,CASSAITGAGELFF,TGTGCCAGCAGCGCGATAACAGGGGCCGGGGAGCTGTTTTTT
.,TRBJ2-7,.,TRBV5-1,CASSVAGQSYEQYF,TGCGCCAGCAGCGTTGCAGGACAGTCCTACGAGCAGTACTTC
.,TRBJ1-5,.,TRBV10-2,CASSESSSNQPQHF,TGCGCCAGCAGTGAGTCTAGCAGCAATCAGCCCCAGCATTTT
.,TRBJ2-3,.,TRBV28,CASSPYRIGTDTQYF,TGTGCCAGCAGTCCGTATCGGATTGGCACAGATACGCAGTATTTT
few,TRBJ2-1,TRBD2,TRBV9,CASSVDSGASSYNEQFF,TGTGCCAGCAGCGTAGATAGCGGGGCAAGCTCCTACAATGAGCAGTTCTTC
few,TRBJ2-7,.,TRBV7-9,CASSSVRDEQYF,TGTGCCAGCAGCTCGGTCCGCGACGAGCAGTACTTC
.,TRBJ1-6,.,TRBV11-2,CASRTGRGGSRALGSPLHF,TGTGCCAGCAGAACCGGGCGTGGGGGAAGTCGCGCCTTGGGTTCACCCCTCCACTTT
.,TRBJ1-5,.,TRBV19,CASTSDSPRPQHF,TGTGCCAGTACCTCTGACAGCCCACGGCCCCAGCATTTT
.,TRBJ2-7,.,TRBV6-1,CASSFGTTISYEQYF,TGTGCCAGCAGTTTCGGGACAACGATCTCCTACGAGCAGTACTTC
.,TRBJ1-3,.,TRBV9,CASTRGGVSGNTIYF,TGTGCCAGCACCAGAGGAGGAGTCTCTGGAAACACCATATATTTT
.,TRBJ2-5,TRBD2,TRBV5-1,CASEPSGGQETQYF,TGCGCCAGCGAGCCTAGCGGGGGACAAGAGACCCAGTACTTC
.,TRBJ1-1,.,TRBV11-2,CASSLERLNTEAFF,TGTGCCAGCAGCTTAGAACGCTTGAACACTGAAGCTTTCTTT
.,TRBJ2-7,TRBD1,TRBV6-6,CASRGGQGAYEQYF,TGTGCCAGCAGGGGAGGACAGGGGGCATACGAGCAGTACTTC
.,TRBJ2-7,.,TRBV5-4,CASSLYGVSYEQYF,TGTGCCAGCAGCTTGTATGGGGTTTCCTACGAGCAGTACTTC
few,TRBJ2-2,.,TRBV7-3,CASSLTRNTGELFF,TGTGCCAGCAGCCTGACTAGGAACACCGGGGAGCTGTTTTTT
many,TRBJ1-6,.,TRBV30,CAWSVQNNSPLHF,TGTGCCTGGAGTGTACAAAACAATTCACCCCTCCACTTT
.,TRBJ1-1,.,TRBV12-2,CASRLEIRGGGVGFTEAFF,TGTGCAAGTCGCTTAGAAATTAGGGGAGGGGGCGTTGGGTTCACTGAAGCTTTCTTT
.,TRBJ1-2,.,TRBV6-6,CASSYLPLGDYGYTF,TGTGCCAGCAGTTACCTGCCCCTAGGCGACTATGGCTACACCTTC
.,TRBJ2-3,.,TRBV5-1,CASSGPGESTDTQYF,TGCGCCAGCAGCGGACCGGGGGAGAGCACAGATACGCAGTATTTT
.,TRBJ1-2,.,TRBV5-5,CASSLTGLQGNYGYTF,TGTGCCAGCAGCTTGACTGGCCTCCAGGGCAACTATGGCTACACCTTC
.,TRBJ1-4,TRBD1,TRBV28,CASSGAATGTEKLFF,TGTGCCAGCAGTGGGGCCGCGACAGGGACTGAAAAACTGTTTTTT
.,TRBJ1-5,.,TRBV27,CASSFGGRGDQPQHF,TGTGCCAGCAGTTTCGGCGGAAGAGGAGATCAGCCCCAGCATTTT
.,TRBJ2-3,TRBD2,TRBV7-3,CASSSQRDSTDTQYF,TGTGCCAGCAGCTCCCAGCGGGATAGCACAGATACGCAGTATTTT
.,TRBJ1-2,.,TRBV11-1,CASNQDSNYGYTF,TGTGCCAGCAACCAAGACAGCAACTATGGCTACACCTTC
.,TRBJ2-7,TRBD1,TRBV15,CATSRDGQGNYEQYF,TGTGCCACCAGCAGGGACGGACAGGGTAACTACGAGCAGTACTTC
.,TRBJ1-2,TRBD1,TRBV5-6,CASSSGQGGSYGYTF,TGTGCCAGCAGCTCTGGACAGGGGGGATCCTATGGCTACACCTTC
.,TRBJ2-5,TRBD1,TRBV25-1,CASSDFLRTGQETQYF,TGTGCCAGCAGTGACTTTCTACGGACAGGGCAAGAGACCCAGTACTTC
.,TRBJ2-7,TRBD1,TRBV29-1,CSVEGAQGAGYEQYF,TGCAGCGTTGAAGGCGCTCAGGGGGCTGGCTACGAGCAGTACTTC
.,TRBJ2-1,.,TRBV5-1,CASSLAQTNNEQFF,TGCGCCAGCAGCTTAGCCCAGACGAACAATGAGCAGTTCTTC
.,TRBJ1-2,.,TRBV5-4,CASSLKQPLRGDGYTF,TGTGCCAGCAGCTTAAAACAGCCTCTAAGGGGGGATGGCTACACCTTC
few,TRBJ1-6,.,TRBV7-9,CASSLDRAGNSPLHF,TGTGCCAGCAGCTTAGACAGGGCGGGGAATTCACCCCTCCACTTT
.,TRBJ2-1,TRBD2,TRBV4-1,CASSQGGLAGAYNEQFF,TGCGCCAGCAGCCAAGGAGGACTAGCGGGGGCCTACAATGAGCAGTTCTTC
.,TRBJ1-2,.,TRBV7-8,CASSLGQQRNYGYTF,TGTGCCAGCAGCTTAGGGCAGCAAAGAAACTATGGCTACACCTTC
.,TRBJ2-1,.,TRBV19,CATTTGFGQFF,TGTGCCACCACTACAGGGTTTGGGCAGTTCTTC